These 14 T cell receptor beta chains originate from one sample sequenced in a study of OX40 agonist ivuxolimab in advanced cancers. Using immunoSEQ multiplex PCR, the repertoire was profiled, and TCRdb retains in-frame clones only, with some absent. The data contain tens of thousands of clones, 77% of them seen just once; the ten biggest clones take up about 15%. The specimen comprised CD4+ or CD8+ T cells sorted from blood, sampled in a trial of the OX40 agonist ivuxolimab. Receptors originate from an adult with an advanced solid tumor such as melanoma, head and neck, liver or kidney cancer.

The CDR3 region has the DNA TGTGCCAGCAGCTCCCGGCAGGGAGTAGGTCTTCAGCCCCAGCATTTT. Protein sequence: CASSSRQGVGLQPQHF. The chain joins TRBV12-1 to TRBJ1-5. TRBV12-1 is annotated as a pseudogene. The CDR3 is 16 amino acids.

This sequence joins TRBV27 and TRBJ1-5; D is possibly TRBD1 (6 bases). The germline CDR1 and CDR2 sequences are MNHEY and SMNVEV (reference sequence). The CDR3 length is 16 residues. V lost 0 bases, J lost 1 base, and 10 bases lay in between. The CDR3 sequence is CASSLSSQGSNQPQHF. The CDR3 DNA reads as TGTGCCAGCAGTTTATCGAGTCAGGGGAGCAATCAGCCCCAGCATTTT.

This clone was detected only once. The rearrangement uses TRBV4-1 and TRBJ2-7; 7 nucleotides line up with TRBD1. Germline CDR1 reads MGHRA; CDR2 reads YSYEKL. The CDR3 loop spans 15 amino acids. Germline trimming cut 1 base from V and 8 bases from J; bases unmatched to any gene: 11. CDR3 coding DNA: TGCGCCAGCAGCCAAGCGGTCGGACAGGAAAGCAAGCAGTACTTC. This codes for CASSQAVGQESKQYF.

CDR3 loop: CASSPRSTLLEQYF. In nucleotides, the CDR3 is TGTGCCAGCAGCCCGAGGAGTACCCTCCTCGAGCAGTACTTC. The rearrangement links TRBV5-8 to TRBJ2-7; no reliable D call. CDR1 and CDR2 (germline): SGHTS, YDEGEE. CDR3 size: 14 residues. V was pared by 4 bases and J by 6 bases, with 17 bases between.

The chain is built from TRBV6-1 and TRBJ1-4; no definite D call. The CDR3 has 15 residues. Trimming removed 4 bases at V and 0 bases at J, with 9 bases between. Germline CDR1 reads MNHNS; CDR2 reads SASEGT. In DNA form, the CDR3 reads TGTGCCAGCAGTGCCACAGCTGCAACTAATGAAAAACTGTTTTTT. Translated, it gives CASSATAATNEKLFF.

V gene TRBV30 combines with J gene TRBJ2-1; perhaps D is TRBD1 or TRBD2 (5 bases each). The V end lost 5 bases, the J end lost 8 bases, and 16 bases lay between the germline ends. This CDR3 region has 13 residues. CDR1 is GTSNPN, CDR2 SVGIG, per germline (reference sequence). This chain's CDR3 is CAWDRLGADEQFF. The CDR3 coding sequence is TGTGCCTGGGACAGACTCGGGGCCGATGAGCAGTTCTTC.

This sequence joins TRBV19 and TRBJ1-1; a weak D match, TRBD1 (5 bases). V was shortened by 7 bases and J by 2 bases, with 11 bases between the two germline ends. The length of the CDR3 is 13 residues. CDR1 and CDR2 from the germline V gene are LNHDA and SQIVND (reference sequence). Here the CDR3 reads CASTSGTNTEAFF. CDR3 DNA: TGTGCCAGTACATCCGGGACCAACACTGAAGCTTTCTTT.

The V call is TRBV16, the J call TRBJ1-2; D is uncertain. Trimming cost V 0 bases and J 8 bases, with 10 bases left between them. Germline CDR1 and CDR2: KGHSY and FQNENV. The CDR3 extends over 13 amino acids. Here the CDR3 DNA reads TGTGCCAGCAGCCAATCCCCTACCAGCGGCTACACCTTC. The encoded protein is CASSQSPTSGYTF.

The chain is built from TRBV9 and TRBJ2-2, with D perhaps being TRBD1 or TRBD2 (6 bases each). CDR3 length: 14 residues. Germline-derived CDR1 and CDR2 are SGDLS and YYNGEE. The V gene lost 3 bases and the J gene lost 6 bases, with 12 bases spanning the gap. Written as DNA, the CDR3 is TGTGCCAGCAGCGAGGAGGGGGTCCCCGGGGAGCTGTTTTTT. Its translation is CASSEEGVPGELFF.

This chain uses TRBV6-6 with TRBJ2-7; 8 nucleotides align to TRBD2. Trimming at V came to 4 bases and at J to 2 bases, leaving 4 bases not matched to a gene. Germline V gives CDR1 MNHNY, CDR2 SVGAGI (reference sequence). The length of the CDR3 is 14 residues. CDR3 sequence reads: CASSWGRGAYEQYF. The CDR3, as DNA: TGTGCCAGCAGTTGGGGGCGGGGGGCCTACGAGCAGTACTTC.

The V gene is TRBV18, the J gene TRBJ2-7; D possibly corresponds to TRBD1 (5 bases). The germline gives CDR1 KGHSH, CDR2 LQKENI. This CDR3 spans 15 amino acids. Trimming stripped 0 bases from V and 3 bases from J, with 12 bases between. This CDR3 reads CASSPPRQGIYEQYF. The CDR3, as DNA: TGTGCCAGCTCACCACCGAGGCAGGGCATCTACGAGCAGTACTTC.

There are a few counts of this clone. The CDR3 DNA sequence: TGTGCCAGCAGTGAATACAGGGCGGGAAACATTCAGTACTTC. Protein: CASSEYRAGNIQYF. V and J are TRBV6-5 and TRBJ2-4; perhaps TRBD1 as D (6 bases). The CDR3 length is 14 residues. Germline CDR1 and CDR2: MNHEY and SVGAGI. V was pared by 5 bases and J by 6 bases, with 14 bases between.

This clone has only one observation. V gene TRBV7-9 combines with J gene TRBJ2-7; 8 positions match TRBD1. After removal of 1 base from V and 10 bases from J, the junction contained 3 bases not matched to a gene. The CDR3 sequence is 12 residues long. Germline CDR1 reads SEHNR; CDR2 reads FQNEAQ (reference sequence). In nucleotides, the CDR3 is TGTGCCAGCAGCTTAGACAGGGGGGATCAGTACTTC. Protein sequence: CASSLDRGDQYF.

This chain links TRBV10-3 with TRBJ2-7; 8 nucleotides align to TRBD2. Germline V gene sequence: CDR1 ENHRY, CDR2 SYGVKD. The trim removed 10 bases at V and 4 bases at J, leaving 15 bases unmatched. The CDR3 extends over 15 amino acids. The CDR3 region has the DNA TGTGCCACCGAGAACGAAGCCTCTAGCGGGTACGAGCAGTACTTC. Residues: CATENEASSGYEQYF.